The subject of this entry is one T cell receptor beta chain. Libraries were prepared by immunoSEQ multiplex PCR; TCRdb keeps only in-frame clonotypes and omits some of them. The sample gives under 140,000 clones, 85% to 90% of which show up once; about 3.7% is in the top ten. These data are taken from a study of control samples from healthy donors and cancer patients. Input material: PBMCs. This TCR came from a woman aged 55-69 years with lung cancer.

The CDR3 spells CASRDWANSPLHF. CDR3 DNA sequence: TGTGCCAGCCGGGACTGGGCAAATTCACCCCTCCACTTT. The chain has TRBV19 and TRBJ1-6; a weak D match, TRBD1 (5 bases). Germline V gene lookup returns CDR1 LNHDA and CDR2 SQIVND (reference sequence). Deletions cut 9 bases from V and 7 bases from J, with 13 bases between. The CDR3 is 13 amino acids.